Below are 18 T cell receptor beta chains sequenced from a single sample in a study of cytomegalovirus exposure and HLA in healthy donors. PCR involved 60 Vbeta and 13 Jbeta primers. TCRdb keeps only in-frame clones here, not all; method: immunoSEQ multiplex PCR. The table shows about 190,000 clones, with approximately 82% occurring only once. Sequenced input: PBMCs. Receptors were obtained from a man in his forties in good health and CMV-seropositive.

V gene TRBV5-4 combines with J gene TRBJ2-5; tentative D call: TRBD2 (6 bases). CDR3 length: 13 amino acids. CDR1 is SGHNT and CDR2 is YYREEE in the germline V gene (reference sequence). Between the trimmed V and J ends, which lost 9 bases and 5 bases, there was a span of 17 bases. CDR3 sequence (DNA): TGTGCCACACATCGGGATCGGGGGGAGACCCAGTACTTC. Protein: CATHRDRGETQYF.

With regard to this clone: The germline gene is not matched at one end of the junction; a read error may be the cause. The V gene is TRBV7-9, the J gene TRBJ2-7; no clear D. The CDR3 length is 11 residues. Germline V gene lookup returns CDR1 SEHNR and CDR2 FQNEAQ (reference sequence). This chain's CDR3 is CSSSHSYEQYF. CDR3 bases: TGTTCCAGCAGCCACTCCTACGAGCAGTACTTC.

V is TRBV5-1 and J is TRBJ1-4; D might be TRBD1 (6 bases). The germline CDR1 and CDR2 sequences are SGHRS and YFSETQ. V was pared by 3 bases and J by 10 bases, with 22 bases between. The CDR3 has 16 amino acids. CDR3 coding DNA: TGCGCCAGCAGCTCGGTGTTGGGGCAGGGGAGTGGAAAACTGTTTTTT. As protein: CASSSVLGQGSGKLFF.

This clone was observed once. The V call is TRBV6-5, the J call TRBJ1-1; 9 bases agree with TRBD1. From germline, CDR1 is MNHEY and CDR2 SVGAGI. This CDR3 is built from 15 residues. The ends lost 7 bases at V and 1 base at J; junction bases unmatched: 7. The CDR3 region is CASTLTGGTNTEAFF. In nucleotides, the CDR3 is TGTGCCAGCACTTTGACAGGGGGAACGAACACTGAAGCTTTCTTT.

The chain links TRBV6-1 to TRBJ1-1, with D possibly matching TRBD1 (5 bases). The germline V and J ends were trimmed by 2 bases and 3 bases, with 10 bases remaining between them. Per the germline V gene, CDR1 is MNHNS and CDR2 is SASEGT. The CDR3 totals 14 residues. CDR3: CASSEQQVYTEAFF. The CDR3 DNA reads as TGTGCCAGCAGTGAACAACAGGTTTACACTGAAGCTTTCTTT.

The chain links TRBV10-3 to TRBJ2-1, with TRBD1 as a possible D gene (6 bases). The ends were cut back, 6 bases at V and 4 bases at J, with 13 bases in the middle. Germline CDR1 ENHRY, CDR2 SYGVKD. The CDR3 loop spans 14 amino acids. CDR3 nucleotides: TGTGCCATCAGCTCCTCAGGGGATTACAATGAGCAGTTCTTC. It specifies CAISSSGDYNEQFF.

CDR3 region: CASSYLSGELFF. The CDR3 nucleotides are TGTGCCAGCAGTTACTTATCCGGGGAGCTGTTTTTT. The chain employs TRBV27 and TRBJ2-2; D is ambiguous. The CDR3 spans 12 residues. Per the germline V gene, CDR1 is MNHEY and CDR2 is SMNVEV (reference sequence). Trimming removed 4 bases at V and 6 bases at J, with 6 bases between.

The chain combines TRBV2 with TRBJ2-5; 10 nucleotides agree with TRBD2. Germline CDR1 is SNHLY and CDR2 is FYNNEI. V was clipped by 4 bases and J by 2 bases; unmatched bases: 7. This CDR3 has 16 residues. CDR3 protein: CASSAGTSVGQETQYF. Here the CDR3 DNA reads TGTGCCAGCAGTGCCGGGACTAGCGTAGGTCAAGAGACCCAGTACTTC.

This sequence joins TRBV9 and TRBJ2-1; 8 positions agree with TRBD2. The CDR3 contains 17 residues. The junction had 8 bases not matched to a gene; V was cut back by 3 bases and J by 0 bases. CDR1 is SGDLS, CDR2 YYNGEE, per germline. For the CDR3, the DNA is TGTGCCAGCAGCGCCCAAAGCGGGAGAAGCTCCTACAATGAGCAGTTCTTC. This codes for CASSAQSGRSSYNEQFF.

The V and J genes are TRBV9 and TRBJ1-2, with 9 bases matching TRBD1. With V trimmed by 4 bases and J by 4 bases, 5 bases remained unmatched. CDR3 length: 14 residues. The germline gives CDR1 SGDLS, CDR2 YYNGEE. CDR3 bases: TGTGCCAGCAGCATAGGACAGGGGAGCTATGGCTACACCTTC. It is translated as CASSIGQGSYGYTF.

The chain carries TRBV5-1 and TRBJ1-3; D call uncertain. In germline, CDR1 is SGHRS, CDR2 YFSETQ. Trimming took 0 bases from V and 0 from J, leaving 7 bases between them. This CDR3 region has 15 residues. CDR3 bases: TGCGCCAGCAGCTTGGCCCCGGGCTCTGGAAACACCATATATTTT. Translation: CASSLAPGSGNTIYF.

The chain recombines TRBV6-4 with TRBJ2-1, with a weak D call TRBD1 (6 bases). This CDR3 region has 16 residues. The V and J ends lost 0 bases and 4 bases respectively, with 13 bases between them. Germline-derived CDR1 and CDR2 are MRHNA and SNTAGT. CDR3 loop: CASSDSGKGGYNEQFF. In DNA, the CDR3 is TGTGCCAGCAGTGACTCAGGGAAAGGGGGTTACAATGAGCAGTTCTTC.

CDR3 region: CASSERQGPSQPQHF. DNA of the CDR3: TGCGCCAGCAGCGAACGACAGGGTCCGAGCCAGCCCCAGCATTTT. This rearrangement joins TRBV5-1 to TRBJ1-5, with 7 bases aligning to TRBD1. Germline V lookup: CDR1 SGHRS, CDR2 YFSETQ. Germline trimming cut 4 bases from V and 7 bases from J; bases unmatched to any gene: 11. The length of the CDR3 is 15 residues.

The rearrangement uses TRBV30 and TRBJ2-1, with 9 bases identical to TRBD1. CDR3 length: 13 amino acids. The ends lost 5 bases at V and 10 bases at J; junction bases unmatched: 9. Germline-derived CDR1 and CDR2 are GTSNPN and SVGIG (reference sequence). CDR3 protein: CAWGGQGVSEQFF. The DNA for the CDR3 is TGTGCCTGGGGGGGACAGGGAGTGTCCGAGCAGTTCTTC.

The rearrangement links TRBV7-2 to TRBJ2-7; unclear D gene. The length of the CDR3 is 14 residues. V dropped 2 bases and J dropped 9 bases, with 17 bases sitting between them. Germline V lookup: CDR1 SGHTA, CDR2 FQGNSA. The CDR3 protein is CASSLNAKSSRQYF. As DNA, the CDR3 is TGTGCCAGCAGCTTAAACGCCAAAAGCTCTCGGCAGTACTTC.

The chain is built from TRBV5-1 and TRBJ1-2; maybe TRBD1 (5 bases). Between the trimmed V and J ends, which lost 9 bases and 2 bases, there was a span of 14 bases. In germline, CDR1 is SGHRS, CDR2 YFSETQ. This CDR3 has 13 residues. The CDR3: CANRGGGNYGYTF. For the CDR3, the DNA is TGCGCCAATCGGGGGGGAGGGAACTATGGCTACACCTTC.

The DNA of the CDR3 is TGTGCCAGCTCACCACCTGAAAGTAGCGGGGGCCGCTACGAGCAGTACTTC. Its protein is CASSPPESSGGRYEQYF. V gene TRBV18 combines with J gene TRBJ2-7; 9 nucleotides match TRBD2. Germline lookup yields CDR1 KGHSH and CDR2 LQKENI. This CDR3 has 17 amino acids. The junction had 9 bases not matched to a gene; V was cut back by 0 bases and J by 3 bases.

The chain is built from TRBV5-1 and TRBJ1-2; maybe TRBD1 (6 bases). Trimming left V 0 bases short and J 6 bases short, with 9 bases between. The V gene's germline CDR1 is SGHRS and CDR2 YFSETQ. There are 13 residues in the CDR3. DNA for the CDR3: TGCGCCAGCAGCTTGGTCGCAGGGGATGGCTACACCTTC. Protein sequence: CASSLVAGDGYTF.